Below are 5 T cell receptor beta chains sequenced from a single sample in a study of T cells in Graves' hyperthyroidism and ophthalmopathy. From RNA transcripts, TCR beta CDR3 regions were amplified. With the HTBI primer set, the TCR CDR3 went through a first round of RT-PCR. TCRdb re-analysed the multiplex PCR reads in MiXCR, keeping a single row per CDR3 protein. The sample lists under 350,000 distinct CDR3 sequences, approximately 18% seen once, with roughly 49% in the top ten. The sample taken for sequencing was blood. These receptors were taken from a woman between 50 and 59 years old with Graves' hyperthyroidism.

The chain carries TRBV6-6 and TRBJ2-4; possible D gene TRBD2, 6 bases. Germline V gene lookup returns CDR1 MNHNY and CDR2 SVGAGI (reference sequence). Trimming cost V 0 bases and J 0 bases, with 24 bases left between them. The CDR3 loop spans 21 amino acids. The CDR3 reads CASSYSGPGSGFKLAKNIQYF. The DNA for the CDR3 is TGTGCCAGCAGTTACTCCGGCCCGGGGAGCGGGTTTAAGCTAGCCAAAAACATTCAGTACTTC.

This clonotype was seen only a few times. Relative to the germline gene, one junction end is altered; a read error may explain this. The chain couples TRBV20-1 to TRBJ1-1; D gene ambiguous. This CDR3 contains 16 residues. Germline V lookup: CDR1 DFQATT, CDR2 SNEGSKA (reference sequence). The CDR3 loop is CGARDLIGGLRSEAFF. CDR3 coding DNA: TGCGGTGCTAGAGATTTGATCGGAGGGCTAAGGTCTGAAGCTTTCTTT.

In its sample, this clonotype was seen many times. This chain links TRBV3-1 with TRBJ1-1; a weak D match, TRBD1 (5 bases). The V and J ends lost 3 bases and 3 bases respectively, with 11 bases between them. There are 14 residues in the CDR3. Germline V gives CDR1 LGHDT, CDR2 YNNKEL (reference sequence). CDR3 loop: CASSHLGGDTEAFF. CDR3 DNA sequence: TGTGCCAGCAGCCATCTTGGGGGGGACACTGAAGCTTTCTTT.

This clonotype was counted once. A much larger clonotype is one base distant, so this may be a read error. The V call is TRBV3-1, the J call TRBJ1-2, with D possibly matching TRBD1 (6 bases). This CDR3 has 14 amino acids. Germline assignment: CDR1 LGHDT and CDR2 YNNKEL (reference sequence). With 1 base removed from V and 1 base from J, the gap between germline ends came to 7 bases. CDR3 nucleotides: TGTGCCAGCAGCCAAGGGACAGTTAACTATGGCTACACCTTC. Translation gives CASSQGTVNYGYTF.

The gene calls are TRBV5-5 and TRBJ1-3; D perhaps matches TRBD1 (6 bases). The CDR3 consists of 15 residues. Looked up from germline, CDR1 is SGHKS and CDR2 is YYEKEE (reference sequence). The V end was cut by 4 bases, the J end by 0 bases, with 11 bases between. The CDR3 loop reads CASSNEGHSGNTIYF. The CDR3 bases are TGTGCCAGCAGCAACGAGGGACACTCTGGAAACACCATATATTTT.